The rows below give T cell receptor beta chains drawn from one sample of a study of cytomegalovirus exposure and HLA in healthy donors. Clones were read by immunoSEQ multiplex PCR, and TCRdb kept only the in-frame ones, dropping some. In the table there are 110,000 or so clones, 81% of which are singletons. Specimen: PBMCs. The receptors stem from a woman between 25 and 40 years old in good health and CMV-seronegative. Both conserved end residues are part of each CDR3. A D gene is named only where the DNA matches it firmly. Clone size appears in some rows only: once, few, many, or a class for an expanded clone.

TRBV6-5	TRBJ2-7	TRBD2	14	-	CASSSAGLAFEQYF	TGTGCCAGCAGTTCCGCGGGACTAGCGTTCGAGCAGTACTTC
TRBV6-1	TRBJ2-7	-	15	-	CASSLHGSPSCEQYF	TGTGCCAGCAGCCTGCACGGGAGCCCCTCCTGCGAGCAGTACTTC
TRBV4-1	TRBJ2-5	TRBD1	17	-	CASSAYDRDRVSLRQYF	TGCGCCAGCAGCGCTTACGACCGGGACAGGGTCTCTCTTCGGCAGTACTTC
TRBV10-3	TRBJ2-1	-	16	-	CAITAGSSGIYNEQFF	TGTGCCATCACCGCGGGTAGTAGCGGAATTTACAATGAGCAGTTCTTC
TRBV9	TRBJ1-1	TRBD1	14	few	CASNPTGGWSEAFF	TGTGCCAGCAACCCGACAGGGGGTTGGTCTGAAGCTTTCTTT
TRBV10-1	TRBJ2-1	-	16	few	CASSESRAGSYNEQFF	TGCGCCAGCAGTGAGAGTAGAGCAGGCTCCTACAATGAGCAGTTCTTC
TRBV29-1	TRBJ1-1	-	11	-	CSVHAGTEAFF	TGCAGCGTTCACGCGGGGACTGAAGCTTTCTTT
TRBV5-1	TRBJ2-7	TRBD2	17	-	CASSLEPSGRALYEQYF	TGCGCCAGCAGCTTGGAACCTAGCGGGAGGGCCCTCTACGAGCAGTACTTC
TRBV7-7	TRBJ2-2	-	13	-	CASSLDRVGELFF	TGTGCTAGCAGCTTAGACCGGGTCGGGGAGCTGTTTTTT
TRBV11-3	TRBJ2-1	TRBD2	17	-	CASSLGSGRGIYNEQFF	TGTGCCAGCAGCTTAGGGAGCGGGAGAGGGATCTACAATGAGCAGTTCTTC
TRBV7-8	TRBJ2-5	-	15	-	CASSLPPRSQETQYF	TGTGCCAGCAGCTTACCCCCCCGGTCCCAAGAGACCCAGTACTTC
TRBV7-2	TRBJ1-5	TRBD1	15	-	CASSPRTGVIMPQHF	TGTGCCAGCAGCCCGCGGACAGGTGTAATCATGCCCCAGCATTTT
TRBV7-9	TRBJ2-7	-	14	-	CASSTQKGVYEQYF	TGTGCCAGCAGCACGCAAAAGGGGGTTTACGAGCAGTACTTC
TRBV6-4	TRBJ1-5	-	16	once	CASPGKLTGGNQPQHF	TGTGCCAGCCCAGGAAAGCTGACAGGCGGGAATCAGCCCCAGCATTTT
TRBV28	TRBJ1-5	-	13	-	CASKNPGNQPQHF	TGTGCCAGCAAGAACCCGGGCAATCAGCCCCAGCATTTT
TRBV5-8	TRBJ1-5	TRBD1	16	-	CASSLFRDRGNQPQHF	TGTGCCAGCAGCTTATTCCGGGACAGGGGCAATCAGCCCCAGCATTTT
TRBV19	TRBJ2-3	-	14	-	CASSIPGSTDTQYF	TGTGCCAGTAGTATCCCAGGTAGCACAGATACGCAGTATTTT
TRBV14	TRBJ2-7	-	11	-	CASSQSYEQYF	TGTGCCAGCAGCCAGTCATACGAGCAGTACTTC
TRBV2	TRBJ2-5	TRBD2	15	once	CASSASGRAQETQYF	TGTGCCAGCAGTGCTAGCGGGAGGGCCCAAGAGACCCAGTACTTC
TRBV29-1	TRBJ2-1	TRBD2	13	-	CSVMTSGSNEQFF	TGCAGCGTTATGACTAGCGGGAGCAATGAGCAGTTCTTC
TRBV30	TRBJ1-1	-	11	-	CAWSVGGEAFF	TGTGCCTGGAGTGTGGGGGGTGAAGCTTTCTTT
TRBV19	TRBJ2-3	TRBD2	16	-	CASTPVGLAGPRAQYF	TGTGCCAGTACCCCGGTGGGACTAGCGGGACCACGCGCGCAGTATTTT
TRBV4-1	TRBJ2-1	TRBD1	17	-	CASSQYRDRGSYNEQFF	TGCGCCAGCAGCCAATACAGGGACAGGGGCTCCTACAATGAGCAGTTCTTC
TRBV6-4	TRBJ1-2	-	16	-	CASSPGPLLANYGYTF	TGTGCCAGCAGTCCAGGCCCATTATTAGCTAACTATGGCTACACCTTC
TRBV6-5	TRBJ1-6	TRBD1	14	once	CASSRQGAGSPLHF	TGTGCCAGCAGCAGACAGGGGGCTGGTTCACCCCTCCACTTT
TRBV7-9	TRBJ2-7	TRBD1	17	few	CSSSQGPYRGPHYEQYF	TGTTCCAGCAGCCAAGGCCCGTACAGGGGGCCGCACTACGAGCAGTACTTC